This TCR beta chain stems from a study of cytomegalovirus exposure and HLA in healthy donors (dated by TCRdb to about 2017). Broadly, across the study: An earlier analysis of some 600 of the donors reported under 300 Gb of sequence data and 117 million unique TCR beta sequences obtained from about 179 million T cells. All discovery cohort repertoires had been generated using a single sequencing platform. Typing coverage varied by locus: roughly 629-630 donors for A, B, C, DRB1 and DQB1; more than 500 for DQA1; about 570 for DPA1; 400 to 480 for DPB1. To study patterns of TCR occurrence, a later analysis re-analyzed previously published TCR beta repertoires from under 750 donors and added high-resolution HLA genotyping. Rather than using new phenotypic data, the later analysis identified candidate immune exposures from TCR beta sequences and from how often those sequences occurred across donors. Roughly 5 DR-DQ haplotypes were treated as single units for association and clustering because of strong linkage in the cohort. An early release covering 550 to 700 HLA-typed donors comprised about 300 gigabases of sequencing data and 85 million to 100 million unique TCR sequences. Along with the approximately 620-subject first cohort, a separate validation cohort of around 110 different subjects was used. The genetic ancestry cluster associated with self-reported Caucasian donors included around 76% of the approximately 410 genotyped donors. Both class I and class II loci were covered by HLA typing, at four-digit resolution. The T cell repertoires of 666 subjects were profiled by immunosequencing and related to cytomegalovirus serostatus. The study combined high-throughput TCR immunosequencing, statistical association of individual TCRs with disease status, and machine learning to predict cytomegalovirus infection status. Alongside the repertoire data, information on donor age, sex, ethnicity and CMV serostatus was compiled. Among 398 genotyped donors of the cohort, an average of roughly 240,000 unique TCR beta nucleotide sequences were sequenced per donor, about a sixth of them non-productive. The aim of the study was to test whether cataloging public T cell receptors could identify signatures of past pathogen exposure. In a later genetic analysis, genome-wide SNP genotypes for about three fifths of the 666 donors were used, and that subset was treated as a discovery cohort. To decide whether each TCR beta V gene segment behaved as functional or pseudogenic, an earlier analysis of fewer than 750 of the donors relied on high-throughput TCR beta sequencing. Points the paper makes about the study in general: The only immune exposure information available for the cohort was CMV serostatus. Because counts were too low, about 18 rarely observed V segments, including chromosome 9 orphons, were left out of the earlier analysis of roughly 600 of the donors. A further reported finding was that TCR beta sequences accurately predicted the HLA-A and HLA-B alleles for most subjects in the first cohort. It was suggested by the authors that the approach could potentially be generalized to other disease states and immunological phenotypes. A later analysis found that TCR association rates varied across HLA loci, with DRB1 alleles showing the most associated TCRs and HLA-C alleles the fewest. At a false discovery rate of 0.05, a later analysis linked some 17,000 TCR beta sequences to specific HLA alleles. A cluster of highly shared sequence variants was judged likely to be a technical artifact of the sequencing pipeline. Several of the top co-occurrence clusters appeared to be linked to parvovirus B19, influenza, CMV and Epstein-Barr virus, according to a later analysis. Linkage disequilibrium might explain the correlated functional status among segregating V segments, but an unknown experimental factor could not be ruled out. When HLA alleles, especially DR and DQ, strongly co-occurred, TCR associations were difficult to assign to individual alleles. A few of the identified cytomegalovirus-associated TCR beta chains were confirmed in vitro to be specific for cytomegalovirus antigens. According to a later genetic analysis, donors in an Asian-associated ancestry cluster had fewer N-insertions in productive TCRs than the roughly 670-donor mean. The classifier was reported to diagnose cytomegalovirus status with high specificity and sensitivity in both the original cohort and the validation cohort. HLA typing was unavailable for some donors at each locus, so association tests used only the typed subset. A later genetic analysis associated a missense DCLRE1C variant with V-gene and J-gene trimming of TCR beta chains, and an independent cohort replicated the association. This cohort had only TCR beta chains sequenced, and the lack of alpha or paired-chain data limited which features could be detected. Roughly uniform sequencing depth across donors was assumed in presence/absence analyses, although this assumption may not hold. Some IMGT-functional V segments, including TRBV6-2 and TRBV6-3, could not be distinguished by the 87-base-pair reads and were therefore excluded. While some public TCRs were present in many individuals, most TCR sequences turned up only very rarely across donors. A total of roughly 160 TCR beta chains were listed by the study as associated with cytomegalovirus. According to a later analysis, most CMV-associated TCR beta chains appeared to be HLA-restricted, and the HLA associations seemed to be driven largely by CMV exposure. A later analysis found that HLA-associated TCR beta chains were more clonally expanded and had lower generation probabilities than equally common non-associated chains. Broadly in line with IMGT annotations, most TCR beta V segments showed up in productive rearrangements about 87% or about 30% of the time in an earlier analysis of roughly 590 of the donors.

The protocol used for the library was the immunoSEQ multiplex PCR assay. The multiplex PCR relied on a mix of 60 forward primers for TCR Vbeta segments and 13 reverse primers for TCR Jbeta segments. Amplification of the CDR3 region of rearranged TCR beta genes was performed with a multiplex PCR assay on genomic DNA. The amplified TCR beta libraries were sequenced on the Illumina HiSeq System as 87-base-pair reads. The original methods were these. A later analysis tallied 80 million to 95 million unique TCR beta chains across the 666 repertoires, and some 12 million of those chains were shared by two or more donors. Raw reads were error-corrected and collapsed into unique sequences by a nearest-neighbor algorithm in which closely related sequences were merged to remove PCR and sequencing errors. To assign V, D and J gene segments, CDR3 sequences were aligned to IMGT reference sequences. For a sequence to be retained, at least a six-nucleotide match to both a V gene segment and a J gene segment was required. Rearrangements were called productive when the CDR3 lacked stop codons and stayed in frame with V and J; all others were non-productive. CDR3 was defined according to IMGT convention as the region running from the second conserved V-encoded cysteine to the conserved J-encoded phenylalanine. In an earlier analysis of roughly 610 of the donors, sequences lacking an unambiguous match to a single V gene segment were excluded. An earlier analysis of a few hundred of the donors called V segments functional above 56.7% productive rearrangements and segregating when the between-donor standard deviation exceeded 5%. A statistical classification framework was developed to diagnose cytomegalovirus status using the catalog of TCR beta chain sequences. In a later analysis, TCR nucleotide sequences were compared against IMGT/GENE-DB human TR gene sequences so that V and J genes could be assigned. In a later analysis, CDR3 sequences and most-parsimonious VDJ recombination scenarios were assigned using the TCRdist pipeline. In a later analysis, every TCR beta chain was defined by the combination of its CDR3 amino acid sequence and its V-gene family, and reads without a unique V-gene family were dropped. In a later analysis, a few hundred highly shared, low-generation-probability nucleotide sequences were removed to address suspected cross-contamination and a sequencing artifact. In a later analysis, a clonal expansion index was calculated for each public chain from normalized within-repertoire ranks of inferred template counts. Generation probabilities in a later analysis came from a VDJ recombination model fitted to out-of-frame rearrangements, and those results were checked against IGoR. A later analysis scored TCR-TCR, TCR-HLA and TCR-CMV co-occurrence with hypergeometric tests, applying a repertoire-size bias correction to TCR pairs. To estimate false discovery rates, a later analysis permuted the HLA or CMV assignments 20 times. In a later analysis, co-occurring TCRs were grouped using DBSCAN, with TCRdist sequence similarity added in when clustering inside HLA-allele-positive subsets. Repertoires with fewer than 30,000 or more than 120,000 public chains were left out of co-occurrence clustering, as were five repertoires with anomalous nucleotide sharing. Imported from immuneACCESS, the table was reduced by TCRdb to in-frame sequences with V and J called. These copies leave out some clones; in studies compared against another copy, an unresolved V gene accounts for under half, and the cause of the remainder is not known. The V and J calls and clone size were taken over from that table, and D and trimming were inferred from the DNA. The sample table holds 150,000 to 200,000 clones, of which around 79% were seen once. Around 4.8% of the sample is held by the ten biggest clonotypes.

The cohort consisted of more than 650 healthy bone marrow donors. Cohort members were all nominally healthy when sampled, although unrecorded immune exposures were likely present. The donor was CMV seropositive and was included in the group of 250 to 300 seropositive cohort members. Every donor gave a peripheral blood sample, and the peripheral blood mononuclear cells from that sample were used for TCR beta sequencing. The Qiagen DNeasy Blood Extraction Kit was used to extract genomic DNA from the blood cell samples. About this clone: Its antigen is unknown. There are no base qualities to consult, and no much larger clone falls within one base.

V is shortened by 9 bases, J by 4 bases, and the region joining them spans 13 bases. CDR1 is given as SEHNR and CDR2 as FQNEAQ, both from the germline V gene (reference sequence). CDR3 length: 13 amino acids, cysteine to phenylalanine. The retained sequence is limited to the CDR3, 39 bases, with the frame set at the first base. Sequenced material: PBMCs. The clonotype comes from a young woman in good health and CMV-seropositive. Rearrangement joined TRBV7-9 to TRBJ1-5; the best D guess is TRBD1, with 6 bases matching. The DNA sequence is as follows: TGTGCCAGTGGGGTAGGGGGTAATCAGCCCCAGCATTTT. This is translated as CASGVGGNQPQHF.